The present T cell receptor (beta chain) was sequenced within a study of blood T cell repertoires in COVID-19 (TCRdb year 2020). About the study as a whole: Collaborator samples came from the United States, Italy and Spain and covered acute and convalescent phases of COVID-19. The material from the prospective study consisted of cDNA or gDNA derived from T cells, B-cell-depleted T cells, or PBMCs. The dataset comprised deeply sampled blood TCRbeta repertoires from subjects exposed to, actively infected with, or recovered from COVID-19. A freely available public database, intended as a resource for researchers studying the immune response to SARS-CoV-2, is where the repertoires were released. Samples came from the ongoing ImmuneRACE study (first 160 participants) plus 1,254 subjects from 6 global collaborators. The sample metadata nearly always contained a de-identified subject ID, COVID-19 status, age in years and sex. Where HLA class I and class II types were available, the types were taken from metadata supplied by the sample provider, not from assay-based typing.

Enrolling through a virtual design, the prospective study's participants ranged in age from roughly 18 to 89 years and lived across about two dozen United States geographic areas. Cohort assignment in the prospective study relied on participant-reported clinical history from a screening survey and a study questionnaire. ImmuneRACE Cohort 3 recovered participants were defined by two consecutive negative NP/OP PCR tests, healthcare professional clearance, or symptom resolution. In the prospective study, whole blood, serum and a nasopharyngeal or oropharyngeal swab were collected from each participant by mobile phlebotomists. Additional blood draws and questionnaires over an approximately 2-month period could optionally be provided by prospective study participants. Before DNA extraction, blood samples from the prospective study were shipped at room temperature or frozen. Paper-wide results and their limitations: How much clinical and demographic metadata was included differed by source and by participant, and the metadata was provided uncurated.

Including cysteine and phenylalanine, the CDR3 has 13 amino acids. Only the CDR3 DNA is retained, 39 bases long and in frame from the first base. Trimming takes 5 bases from V and 5 bases from J, and the germline ends sit 10 bases apart. CDR1 and CDR2 (SGHNT, YENEEA) derive from the germline V gene. The immunoSEQ Assay, a bias-controlled multiplex PCR, was used to amplify TCRbeta CDR3 regions from genomic DNA. Per the original workflow: The number of nucleated cells in each sample was estimated by amplification of reference gene primers within the assay. To quantify the absolute abundance of each unique TCRbeta CDR3 rearrangement, sequence reads were collapsed and filtered. For each sample, productive Simpson clonality was calculated as the square root of Simpson's diversity index over productive rearrangements. Held by TCRdb, this immuneACCESS table contains in-frame sequences only and omits some clones. Under half of the omission traces to an unresolved V gene where checked; the cause of the rest is unknown. D and trimming come from the DNA, and the V and J calls and clone size come from that table. Here the sample has roughly 170,000 clones; 82% occur a single time. Roughly 20% of the sample is in the top ten clones.

A word on this clone: Its specific antigen is unknown. No base-level quality is on record; no much larger clone is a single base apart.

The rearranged segments are TRBV11-3 and TRBJ2-1; TRBD2 is a possible D gene, resting on 6 matching bases. Sequenced material: PBMCs or T cells enriched from blood (not recorded which). The receptor was isolated from a man aged 55 to 70 who had recovered from COVID-19. The CDR3 region reads CASSTGGNNEQFF. Read as DNA, the sequence is TGTGCCAGCAGCACCGGAGGGAACAATGAGCAGTTCTTC.